A selection of T cell receptor beta chains follows, all from one sample in a study of CD4+ T cells in melanoma. Clones were read by immunoSEQ multiplex PCR, and TCRdb kept only the in-frame ones, dropping some. The sample records 140,000 or so clones, about 90% being singletons. The receptors come from a human donor with melanoma. Each CDR3 is given with its conserved first and last residue. The order of the fields is clone size, V gene, D gene, J gene, CDR3 protein, CDR3 DNA. A D gene is named only where the DNA matches it firmly. Clone size is shown for a subset of rows, as once, few, many or a class of expanded clone.

.,TRBV5-6,.,TRBJ1-2,CASSLAYRQSPVGYTF,TGTGCCAGCAGCTTGGCGTACAGGCAATCTCCGGTTGGCTACACCTTC
.,TRBV5-1,TRBD1,TRBJ1-6,CASSLDWDRDSPLHF,TGCGCCAGCAGCCTGGACTGGGACAGAGATTCACCCCTCCACTTT
.,TRBV30,TRBD1,TRBJ2-3,CAWDRGIGTQYF,TGTGCCTGGGACAGGGGGATTGGTACGCAGTATTTT
.,TRBV15,.,TRBJ1-2,CATSRDLYGYTF,TGTGCCACCAGCAGGGACCTCTATGGCTACACCTTC
.,TRBV18,.,TRBJ2-2,CASSPIYSGRANTGELFF,TGTGCCAGCTCACCGATTTATTCGGGCAGGGCCAACACCGGGGAGCTGTTTTTT
.,TRBV9,.,TRBJ2-7,CASSPARKDEQYF,TGTGCCAGCAGCCCCGCCCGGAAGGACGAGCAGTACTTC
.,TRBV29-1,TRBD1,TRBJ2-5,CSVRPGQGSETQYF,TGCAGCGTCCGACCGGGACAGGGTTCGGAGACCCAGTACTTC
.,TRBV19,TRBD1,TRBJ1-1,CASSIYHRGGNTEAFF,TGTGCCAGTAGTATCTATCACAGGGGGGGGAACACTGAAGCTTTCTTT
.,TRBV29-1,.,TRBJ1-2,CSVGGPGNRGYGYTF,TGCAGCGTTGGGGGCCCGGGGAATAGGGGCTATGGCTACACCTTC
.,TRBV5-1,.,TRBJ1-6,CASSLAPSQGSPLHF,TGCGCCAGCAGCTTGGCCCCTTCCCAGGGCTCACCCCTCCACTTT
.,TRBV9,.,TRBJ1-3,CASSVDGGGNTIYF,TGTGCCAGCAGCGTAGACGGAGGTGGAAACACCATATATTTT
.,TRBV6-1,.,TRBJ1-2,CASSEGPGGTLNYGYTF,TGTGCCAGCAGTGAAGGGCCGGGGGGGACACTTAACTATGGCTACACCTTC
.,TRBV27,TRBD1,TRBJ1-5,CASRPTGGNQPQHF,TGTGCCAGCAGGCCGACAGGGGGCAATCAGCCCCAGCATTTT
.,TRBV2,.,TRBJ2-3,CASSVDSTDTQYF,TGTGCCAGCAGTGTCGACAGCACAGATACGCAGTATTTT
.,TRBV13,.,TRBJ2-7,CASSTRGSEQYF,TGTGCCAGCAGCACCAGGGGTTCCGAGCAGTACTTC
.,TRBV5-1,TRBD1,TRBJ1-2,CASSFAGGTYGYTF,TGCGCCAGCAGCTTCGCAGGGGGGACCTATGGCTACACCTTC
.,TRBV30,.,TRBJ2-5,CAWRPVGPETQYF,TGTGCCTGGAGGCCAGTGGGGCCAGAGACCCAGTACTTC
.,TRBV5-1,TRBD1,TRBJ2-5,CASSRDRDGETQYF,TGCGCCAGCAGTCGCGACAGGGACGGGGAGACCCAGTACTTC
.,TRBV10-3,.,TRBJ1-2,CAISEDSPYGYTF,TGTGCCATCAGTGAGGACAGTCCGTATGGCTACACCTTC
.,TRBV18,TRBD1,TRBJ2-7,CASSPGTGSYEQYF,TGTGCCAGCTCACCCGGGACAGGGTCCTACGAGCAGTACTTC
.,TRBV9,TRBD1,TRBJ1-2,CASSFIDRDYGYTF,TGTGCCAGCAGCTTTATCGACAGGGACTATGGCTACACCTTC
.,TRBV4-1,.,TRBJ1-2,CASSQGFRNRYGYTF,TGCGCCAGCAGCCAGGGTTTTAGGAACCGCTATGGCTACACCTTC
.,TRBV7-9,.,TRBJ2-7,CASSLEESYEQYF,TGTGCCAGCAGCTTAGAAGAGTCCTACGAGCAGTACTTC
.,TRBV7-9,TRBD1,TRBJ2-5,CASSLLGTGQETQYF,TGTGCCAGCAGCTTACTTGGGACAGGGCAAGAGACCCAGTACTTC
.,TRBV6-5,.,TRBJ1-6,CASSSISGKSPLHF,TGTGCCAGCAGTTCGATCTCGGGGAAATCACCCCTCCACTTT
.,TRBV6-1,TRBD1,TRBJ1-5,CASSAQGVQPQHF,TGTGCCAGCAGTGCCCAGGGGGTTCAGCCCCAGCATTTT
.,TRBV5-1,TRBD1,TRBJ2-3,CASSLVPGPDRARDTQYF,TGCGCCAGCAGCTTGGTCCCTGGACCAGACAGGGCTAGGGATACGCAGTATTTT
.,TRBV6-1,.,TRBJ2-4,CASSDGGSAKNIQYF,TGTGCCAGCAGTGACGGGGGTTCGGCCAAAAACATTCAGTACTTC
.,TRBV4-2,TRBD1,TRBJ1-1,CASSQDPGTVNTEAFF,TGTGCCAGCAGCCAAGATCCAGGGACAGTGAACACTGAAGCTTTCTTT
.,TRBV18,.,TRBJ2-3,CASSVISTDTQYF,TGTGCCAGCTCAGTCATAAGCACAGATACGCAGTATTTT
.,TRBV29-1,TRBD2,TRBJ2-3,CSVERGARTDTQYF,TGCAGCGTTGAGCGGGGGGCTAGGACAGATACGCAGTATTTT
.,TRBV19,.,TRBJ1-6,CASSNSRVFRSPLHF,TGTGCCAGTAGTAACTCCAGGGTTTTTCGGTCACCCCTCCACTTT
few,TRBV29-1,.,TRBJ2-7,CSVREVGVFYEQYF,TGCAGCGTTCGAGAAGTTGGGGTTTTCTACGAGCAGTACTTC
.,TRBV6-6,TRBD1,TRBJ1-5,CASRPRDRYSNQPQHF,TGTGCCAGCAGACCCCGGGACAGATATAGCAATCAGCCCCAGCATTTT
once,TRBV2,.,TRBJ2-5,CASLGPVEETQYF,TGTGCCAGCCTAGGGCCAGTTGAAGAGACCCAGTACTTC
.,TRBV11-2,.,TRBJ2-3,CASSLEDYYTDTQYF,TGTGCCAGCAGCCTAGAGGACTATTACACAGATACGCAGTATTTT
.,TRBV10-2,TRBD1,TRBJ2-7,CASSELGTVSSYEQYF,TGCGCCAGCAGTGAGTTGGGGACAGTGAGCTCCTACGAGCAGTACTTC
.,TRBV27,TRBD1,TRBJ1-2,CASSRNRQGDYGYTF,TGTGCCAGCAGCCGAAACAGACAGGGTGACTATGGCTACACCTTC
few,TRBV29-1,TRBD1,TRBJ1-2,CSVEVRTGGSYGYTF,TGCAGCGTTGAAGTCCGGACAGGGGGCTCCTATGGCTACACCTTC
.,TRBV30,TRBD1,TRBJ1-4,CAWSVRRDSNEKLFF,TGTGCCTGGAGTGTACGCCGGGACAGTAATGAAAAACTGTTTTTT
.,TRBV30,.,TRBJ1-2,CAWRPTVNYGYTF,TGTGCCTGGAGACCGACGGTTAACTATGGCTACACCTTC
.,TRBV5-8,TRBD1,TRBJ2-5,CASSSGRTGFTETQYF,TGTGCCAGCAGCTCGGGACGGACAGGGTTCACGGAGACCCAGTACTTC
once,TRBV5-1,.,TRBJ1-6,CASSGGEYNSPLHF,TGCGCCAGCAGTGGGGGGGAGTATAATTCACCCCTCCACTTT
.,TRBV27,TRBD1,TRBJ2-7,CASSLLRPGQYPHEQYF,TGTGCCAGCAGTTTACTAAGACCGGGACAGTATCCCCACGAGCAGTACTTC
.,TRBV6-5,.,TRBJ2-2,CASSYSRYANTGELFF,TGTGCCAGCAGTTATTCCCGTTACGCGAACACCGGGGAGCTGTTTTTT
once,TRBV4-1,.,TRBJ1-4,CASSHDRNRVLF,TGCGCCAGCAGCCACGACAGGAACCGAGTTCTTTTT
.,TRBV5-1,TRBD2,TRBJ2-7,CASSLTSGGIQAYEQYF,TGCGCCAGCAGCTTGACTAGCGGGGGGATACAGGCGTACGAGCAGTACTTC
.,TRBV11-2,.,TRBJ2-3,CASSFWPVASTDTQYF,TGTGCCAGCAGCTTCTGGCCAGTCGCTAGCACAGATACGCAGTATTTT
.,TRBV11-2,.,TRBJ2-3,CASSLTDTQYF,TGTGCCAGCAGCCTCACAGATACGCAGTATTTT
.,TRBV6-1,TRBD1,TRBJ1-5,CASMQTGVQPQHF,TGTGCCAGCATGCAGACAGGGGTTCAGCCCCAGCATTTT
.,TRBV18,.,TRBJ1-1,CASSPDLNTEAFF,TGTGCCAGCTCACCAGACTTGAACACTGAAGCTTTCTTT
.,TRBV25-1,.,TRBJ2-5,CASGEGGEETQYF,TGTGCCAGCGGGGAAGGGGGAGAGGAGACCCAGTACTTC
.,TRBV6-5,.,TRBJ1-2,CASSYGDYGYTF,TGTGCCAGCAGTTACGGGGACTATGGCTACACCTTC
.,TRBV9,.,TRBJ1-6,CASSGQASSYNSPLHF,TGTGCCAGCAGCGGACAGGCGAGCTCCTATAATTCACCCCTCCACTTT